What follows are 27 T cell receptor beta chains derived from one specimen sequenced in a study of OX40 agonist ivuxolimab in advanced cancers. The table came from immunoSEQ multiplex PCR; TCRdb's copy has only in-frame clones and leaves some out. The repertoire holds 77,000 or so clones, with 85% to 90% as singletons. The sequenced sample was CD4+ or CD8+ T cells sorted from blood, obtained in a trial of the OX40 agonist ivuxolimab. The source of these receptors is an adult with an advanced solid tumor such as melanoma, head and neck, liver or kidney cancer.

The V gene is TRBV11-2, the J gene TRBJ1-1; D call uncertain. The germline gives CDR1 SGHAT, CDR2 FQNNGV. Between the trimmed V and J ends, which lost 5 bases and 4 bases, there was a span of 17 bases. The CDR3 spans 15 residues. The CDR3 nucleotides read TGTGCCAGCAGCCTCGCCCAGACCCGGAGCACTGAAGCTTTCTTT. It yields the protein CASSLAQTRSTEAFF.

The chain recombines TRBV28 with TRBJ2-7; 7 bases are a match to TRBD1. V gave up 6 bases and J gave up 3 bases; unmatched junction bases: 14. This CDR3 comprises 16 residues. Germline CDR1 reads MDHEN; CDR2 reads SYDVKM. The CDR3 is CASRPSGTVRFYEQYF. The CDR3 DNA is TGTGCCAGCAGGCCGTCCGGGACAGTGCGTTTCTACGAGCAGTACTTC.

This clone appeared once. In nucleotides, the CDR3 is TGTGCCAGCAGTTTAGAGGGGGCCAACTCGCCCGAGCAGTACTTC. Protein: CASSLEGANSPEQYF. The genes are TRBV27 and TRBJ2-7; 7 bases are shared with TRBD1. The length of the CDR3 is 15 residues. CDR1 and CDR2 (germline): MNHEY, SMNVEV (reference sequence). V was pared by 2 bases and J by 6 bases, with 10 bases of the junction left unmatched.

This chain joins TRBV6-5 and TRBJ1-3; D ambiguous. This CDR3 region has 16 residues. The V end was cut by 2 bases, the J end by 3 bases, with 14 bases between. The germline V gene encodes CDR1 MNHEY and CDR2 SVGAGI. CDR3 DNA sequence: TGTGCCAGCAGTTACAACGCCGGGAGGAGTGGAAACACCATATATTTT. As protein: CASSYNAGRSGNTIYF.

The chain is built from TRBV7-3 and TRBJ1-6; 7 nucleotides agree with TRBD1. V was pared by 2 bases and J by 0 bases, with 4 bases of the junction left unmatched. There are 17 residues in the CDR3. Germline CDR1 is SGHTA and CDR2 is FQGTGA. The CDR3 coding sequence is TGTGCCAGCAGCTTAGAGGGGGCAGACTCCTATAATTCACCCCTCCACTTT. This encodes CASSLEGADSYNSPLHF.

The chain couples TRBV6-5 to TRBJ2-4; D could derive from TRBD1 or TRBD2 (5 bases each). V lost 8 bases to trimming and J lost 3 bases, with 8 bases between them. This CDR3 is 12 amino acids long. The germline V gene encodes CDR1 MNHEY and CDR2 SVGAGI. The CDR3 DNA reads as TGTGCCAGCGGGGGAGACAAAAACATTCAGTACTTC. Its protein product is CASGGDKNIQYF.

The chain joins TRBV6-4 to TRBJ2-2, with 14 positions matching TRBD2. There are 17 residues in the CDR3. CDR1 is MRHNA, CDR2 SNTAGT, per germline. Losses at the gene ends were 8 bases for V and 4 bases for J; bases not matched to a gene: 9. The CDR3 loop reads CASQETSGRATTGELFF. The CDR3 DNA reads as TGTGCCAGCCAAGAGACTAGCGGGAGGGCTACCACCGGGGAGCTGTTTTTT.

In DNA, the CDR3 is TGTGCCAGCAGTGAAATGGGGGTTGGCAATCAGCCCCAGCATTTT. Its protein is CASSEMGVGNQPQHF. The V and J genes are TRBV6-1 and TRBJ1-5; weak D call: TRBD1 (5 bases). V dropped 2 bases and J dropped 2 bases, with 10 bases sitting between them. The CDR3 consists of 15 residues. Germline V gives CDR1 MNHNS, CDR2 SASEGT.

The gene calls are TRBV25-1 and TRBJ2-5, with a weak D call TRBD2 (6 bases). The CDR3 spans 16 residues. V was cut by 0 bases and J by 1 base, with 12 bases left in between. Germline values: CDR1 MGHDK, CDR2 SYGVNS. In nucleotides, the CDR3 is TGTGCCAGCAGTGAATATGAAGGTAGCGGCCAAGAGACCCAGTACTTC. This codes for CASSEYEGSGQETQYF.

The chain employs TRBV19 and TRBJ2-1; 9 bases match TRBD2. The length of the CDR3 is 18 residues. With V trimmed by 1 base and J by 4 bases, 11 bases remained unmatched. CDR1 and CDR2 (germline): LNHDA, SQIVND (reference sequence). This CDR3 is CASSIAGEVAGVYNEQFF. CDR3 DNA sequence: TGTGCCAGTAGTATAGCCGGAGAGGTAGCGGGAGTTTACAATGAGCAGTTCTTC.

This chain connects TRBV15 to TRBJ2-7, with D possibly TRBD2 on 5 matching bases. This CDR3 has 15 amino acids. Trimming left V 4 bases short and J 3 bases short, with 16 bases between. CDR1 LNHNV and CDR2 YYDKDF come from the germline V gene (reference sequence). The CDR3 sequence is CATSNPLERSYEQYF. For the CDR3, the DNA is TGTGCCACCAGCAACCCCCTGGAGCGGAGCTACGAGCAGTACTTC.

The V call is TRBV18, the J call TRBJ1-5, with unresolved D. The CDR3 has 13 residues. Trimming shortened V by 4 bases and J by 7 bases, and 11 bases separated the two germline ends. Germline lookup yields CDR1 KGHSH and CDR2 LQKENI. The CDR3 DNA sequence: TGTGCCAGCTCACAAGGGTCTAGGCAGCCCCAGCATTTT. Its translation is CASSQGSRQPQHF. The full variable domain, completed using reference TRBV18 and TRBJ1-5, is NAGVMQNPRHLVRRRGQEARLRCSPMKGHSHVYWYRQLPEEGLKFMVYLQKENIIDESGMPKERFSAEFPKEGPSILRIQQVVRGDSAAYFCASSQGSRQPQHFGDGTRLSIL.

The rearrangement uses TRBV5-1 and TRBJ1-5, with 7 bases aligning to TRBD1. CDR3 length: 15 residues. The germline CDR1 and CDR2 sequences are SGHRS and YFSETQ. V lost 4 bases to trimming and J lost 6 bases; unmatched junction nucleotides: 10. CDR3 region: CASSLTTGQGQPQHF. Written as DNA, the CDR3 is TGCGCCAGCAGCCTGACGACAGGGCAAGGTCAGCCCCAGCATTTT. The variable domain in full, completed from reference TRBV5-1 and TRBJ1-5, reads KAGVTQTPRYLIKTRGQQVTLSCSPISGHRSVSWYQQTPGQGLQFLFEYFSETQRNKGNFPGRFSGRQFSNSRSEMNVSTLELGDSALYLCASSLTTGQGQPQHFGDGTRLSIL.

The rearrangement uses TRBV6-1 and TRBJ1-2; D is unresolved. Between the trimmed V and J ends, which lost 6 bases and 2 bases, there was a span of 10 bases. The CDR3 totals 13 residues. Germline lookup yields CDR1 MNHNS and CDR2 SASEGT. The CDR3 loop reads CASRRPGNYGYTF. DNA for the CDR3: TGTGCCAGCAGGAGACCGGGGAACTATGGCTACACCTTC.

The chain employs TRBV13 and TRBJ1-2, with 9 bases matching TRBD1. Germline CDR1 is PRHDT and CDR2 is FYEKMQ (reference sequence). CDR3 length: 14 residues. V trimming: 0 bases; J trimming: 7 bases; junction bases outside the gene matches: 3. CDR3: CASSLGTGGFGYTF. The DNA of the CDR3 is TGTGCCAGCAGCTTAGGAACAGGGGGCTTTGGCTACACCTTC.

The chain couples TRBV5-1 to TRBJ2-1, with 8 bases matching TRBD2. The CDR3 loop spans 15 amino acids. Germline-derived CDR1 and CDR2 are SGHRS and YFSETQ. V shed 5 bases, J shed 2 bases, and the junction held 6 bases outside the gene matches. The CDR3, as DNA: TGCGCCAGCAGTCTTAGCGGGGAGCCCTACAATGAGCAGTTCTTC. Protein: CASSLSGEPYNEQFF.

The chain carries TRBV6-5 and TRBJ1-1, with D uncertain. The V gene lost 7 bases and the J gene lost 5 bases, with 17 bases spanning the gap. CDR1 and CDR2 (germline): MNHEY, SVGAGI. This CDR3 region has 14 residues. The CDR3 DNA sequence: TGTGCCAGCAACCCAAGGCAAGGAGGAACTGAAGCTTTCTTT. The encoded protein is CASNPRQGGTEAFF.

The rearrangement uses TRBV14 and TRBJ2-1, with D perhaps TRBD2 (5 bases). Trimming pared 1 base from V and 7 bases from J, leaving 8 bases between. The germline V gene encodes CDR1 SGHDN and CDR2 FVKESK. This CDR3 has 13 residues. As DNA, the CDR3 is TGTGCCAGCAGCCAAGCTAGAGGGAATGAGCAGTTCTTC. This codes for CASSQARGNEQFF.

The chain is built from TRBV7-2 and TRBJ1-3; possible D gene TRBD1, 6 bases. The CDR3 length is 18 residues. Germline V gene sequence: CDR1 SGHTA, CDR2 FQGNSA. V dropped 7 bases and J dropped 2 bases, with 24 bases sitting between them. The CDR3: CASTVRTGRSRAGNTIYF. CDR3 nucleotide sequence: TGTGCCAGCACCGTTAGAACAGGGAGATCTAGAGCTGGAAACACCATATATTTT.

The V call is TRBV11-3, the J call TRBJ1-1; possibly TRBD1 for D (5 bases). The CDR3 contains 13 residues. V was trimmed by 4 bases and J by 2 bases, leaving 8 bases between them. Germline loops: CDR1 SGHNT, CDR2 YENEEA. The CDR3 nucleotides are TGTGCCAGCAGCTCGACAGTTAACACTGAAGCTTTCTTT. Its translation: CASSSTVNTEAFF.

The chain couples TRBV27 to TRBJ2-7; D may match TRBD1 or TRBD2 (7 bases each). The germline gives CDR1 MNHEY, CDR2 SMNVEV (reference sequence). Trimming left V 10 bases short and J 0 bases short, with 25 bases between. The CDR3 loop spans 17 amino acids. DNA for the CDR3: TGTGCCACCCCTTTAAGAGGGAGGGGGCAGAGCTCCTACGAGCAGTACTTC. Translation: CATPLRGRGQSSYEQYF.

J is TRBJ1-1 and V is TRBV7-6; maybe TRBD1 (5 bases). Germline V lookup: CDR1 SGHVS, CDR2 FNYEAQ. Between the trimmed V and J ends, which lost 5 bases and 5 bases, there was a span of 18 bases. CDR3 length: 15 amino acids. The CDR3 loop reads CASSASRDRGTEAFF. CDR3 sequence (DNA): TGTGCCAGCAGCGCCAGCCGGGACCGAGGGACTGAAGCTTTCTTT.

The chain combines TRBV13 with TRBJ2-3; maybe TRBD2 (5 bases). The V gene lost 2 bases and the J gene lost 6 bases, with 12 bases spanning the gap. Germline V gives CDR1 PRHDT, CDR2 FYEKMQ (reference sequence). The CDR3 runs to 14 residues. CDR3 region: CASSLRSGLDTQYF. CDR3 DNA: TGTGCCAGCAGCTTAAGGTCTGGACTTGATACGCAGTATTTT.

The chain uses TRBV18 and TRBJ2-7, with 9 bases matching TRBD1. With V trimmed by 6 bases and J by 5 bases, 14 bases remained unmatched. The CDR3 contains 16 residues. Germline lookup yields CDR1 KGHSH and CDR2 LQKENI. The CDR3 is CASSSSVGTGINEQYF. For the CDR3, the DNA is TGTGCCAGCTCTTCCTCAGTAGGGACAGGGATCAACGAGCAGTACTTC.

V is TRBV5-1 and J is TRBJ2-7, with D maybe TRBD2 (6 bases). This CDR3 has 13 amino acids. The ends were cut back, 5 bases at V and 0 bases at J, with 9 bases in the middle. The V gene's germline CDR1 is SGHRS and CDR2 YFSETQ. The chain's CDR3 is CASSGGSSYEQYF. Here the CDR3 DNA reads TGCGCCAGCAGTGGGGGGTCCTCCTACGAGCAGTACTTC.

This chain links TRBV18 with TRBJ2-3; possibly TRBD1 or TRBD2 for D (5 bases each). CDR1 KGHSH and CDR2 LQKENI come from the germline V gene. CDR3 length equals 14 residues. V gave up 6 bases and J gave up 7 bases, with 17 bases separating them. DNA for the CDR3: TGTGCCAGCTCCCTTTGGGACCGGACAAATACGCAGTATTTT. As protein: CASSLWDRTNTQYF.

This chain links TRBV11-2 with TRBJ1-6; weak D call: TRBD1 (5 bases). CDR1 is SGHAT, CDR2 FQNNGV, per germline. The CDR3 length is 14 residues. Trimming shortened V by 0 bases and J by 9 bases, and 9 bases separated the two germline ends. CDR3 loop: CASSLEGARSPLHF. Here the CDR3 DNA reads TGTGCCAGCAGCTTAGAAGGGGCGCGTTCACCCCTCCACTTT.